The rows below give T cell receptor beta chains drawn from one sample of a study of T cells in Graves' hyperthyroidism and ophthalmopathy. TCRdb passed the multiplex PCR reads through MiXCR, listing each CDR3 protein once. The data contain about 350,000 distinct CDR3 sequences, 12% to 15% of them singletons. The material sequenced was blood. All receptors come from a woman in her forties with Graves' ophthalmopathy. CDR3s include the opening cysteine and the closing phenylalanine or tryptophan. Each record gives: D gene, V gene, J gene, clone size, CDR3 protein, CDR3 DNA. D genes are given only for firm matches. The listing skips clone size in some rows; elsewhere it reads once, few, many or a size class.

D gene: NA; V gene: TRBV2; J gene: TRBJ1-1; clone size: many; CDR3 protein: CASIGVGGGTEAFF; CDR3 DNA: TGTGCCAGCATCGGTGTGGGGGGAGGCACTGAAGCTTTCTTT
D gene: NA; V gene: TRBV18; J gene: TRBJ2-6; clone size: NA; CDR3 protein: CASSPFLSGANVLTF; CDR3 DNA: TGTGCCAGCTCACCATTTCTCTCTGGGGCCAACGTCCTGACTTTC
D gene: TRBD2; V gene: TRBV20-1; J gene: TRBJ2-1; clone size: many; CDR3 protein: CSAIAGGDWDEQFF; CDR3 DNA: TGCAGTGCTATAGCGGGAGGTGATTGGGATGAGCAGTTCTTC
D gene: TRBD1; V gene: TRBV11-3; J gene: TRBJ1-1; clone size: NA; CDR3 protein: CASSYRTGNTKAFF; CDR3 DNA: TGTGCCAGCAGCTACCGGACAGGGAACACTAAAGCTTTCTTT
D gene: TRBD2; V gene: TRBV6-6; J gene: TRBJ2-5; clone size: many; CDR3 protein: CASSYSILAGGLETQYF; CDR3 DNA: TGTGCCAGCAGTTACTCGATTCTAGCGGGGGGGCTCGAGACCCAGTACTTC
D gene: NA; V gene: TRBV12-3/TRBV12-4; J gene: TRBJ1-6; clone size: many; CDR3 protein: CASSFSGQPLHF; CDR3 DNA: TGTGCCAGCAGTTTCTCCGGGCAACCCCTCCACTTT
D gene: TRBD2; V gene: TRBV5-1; J gene: TRBJ2-7; clone size: many; CDR3 protein: CASSNDGGTYEQYF; CDR3 DNA: TGCGCCAGCAGCAACGACGGGGGGACCTACGAGCAGTACTTC
D gene: NA; V gene: TRBV7-9; J gene: TRBJ2-5; clone size: few; CDR3 protein: CASSLAIAGTQYF; CDR3 DNA: TGTGCCAGCAGCTTAGCGATTGCCGGGACCCAGTACTTC
D gene: NA; V gene: TRBV9; J gene: TRBJ2-7; clone size: many; CDR3 protein: CASSVVSHSYEQYF; CDR3 DNA: TGTGCCAGCAGCGTAGTCAGTCACTCCTACGAGCAGTACTTC
D gene: TRBD1; V gene: TRBV7-8; J gene: TRBJ1-2; clone size: few; CDR3 protein: CASSSMAWDRGSGYTF; CDR3 DNA: TGTGCCAGCAGCTCAATGGCCTGGGACAGGGGGTCCGGCTACACCTTC
D gene: TRBD1; V gene: TRBV4-2; J gene: TRBJ2-1; clone size: few; CDR3 protein: CASSQGQPLNEQFF; CDR3 DNA: TGTGCCAGCAGCCAGGGACAGCCCCTCAATGAGCAGTTCTTC
D gene: TRBD1; V gene: TRBV6-1; J gene: TRBJ1-3; clone size: NA; CDR3 protein: CASSAGTASSGNTIYF; CDR3 DNA: TGTGCCAGCAGCGCCGGGACAGCCTCATCTGGAAACACCATATATTTT
D gene: TRBD2; V gene: TRBV28; J gene: TRBJ2-7; clone size: many; CDR3 protein: CASSLLGLEYEQYF; CDR3 DNA: TGTGCCAGCAGTTTATTAGGACTAGAATACGAGCAGTACTTC
D gene: NA; V gene: TRBV3-1; J gene: TRBJ1-6; clone size: many; CDR3 protein: CASSQGAGNSPLHF; CDR3 DNA: TGTGCCAGCAGCCAAGGGGCAGGGAATTCACCCCTCCACTTT
D gene: TRBD1; V gene: TRBV12-3/TRBV12-4; J gene: TRBJ1-5; clone size: many; CDR3 protein: CASSLGDRGSQPQHF; CDR3 DNA: TGTGCCAGCAGTTTAGGGGACAGGGGTTCTCAGCCCCAGCATTTT
D gene: NA; V gene: TRBV10-2; J gene: TRBJ1-6; clone size: many; CDR3 protein: CASTGARPDNSPLHF; CDR3 DNA: TGCGCCAGCACTGGGGCCCGACCAGATAATTCACCCCTCCACTTT
D gene: NA; V gene: TRBV7-2; J gene: TRBJ2-5; clone size: many; CDR3 protein: CASSLSGTNKETQYF; CDR3 DNA: TGTGCCAGCAGCTTAAGCGGGACAAACAAAGAGACCCAGTACTTC
D gene: TRBD1; V gene: TRBV7-9; J gene: TRBJ2-7; clone size: many; CDR3 protein: CASSGWTGDHPYEQYF; CDR3 DNA: TGTGCCAGCAGCGGATGGACAGGCGACCACCCCTACGAGCAGTACTTC